This T cell receptor beta chain was found in a study of blood T cell repertoires in COVID-19. Study-level background: Sample material is recorded as cDNA or gDNA derived from T cells, B-cell-depleted T cells, or PBMCs.

In the study's own analysis: The authors estimated nucleated cell counts from reference gene primer amplification. TCRdb's copy holds only in-frame clones and misses some; the assay was immunoSEQ multiplex PCR. V and J calls and clone size follow that table, whereas D and trimming were derived from the DNA. The table records 170,000 or so clones, around 87% of them present only once. This clone was seen a handful of times. Trimming removed 5 bases at V and 10 bases at J, with 18 bases between. The CDR3 totals 14 residues. The V gene's germline CDR1 is LNHDA and CDR2 SQIVND (reference sequence). The V and J genes are TRBV19 and TRBJ1-5, with D perhaps matching TRBD1 (6 bases). The receptor was derived from a man in his forties with active or convalescent COVID-19. Sequencing was carried out using peripheral blood. CDR3 coding DNA: TGTGCCAGTAGTGCGACGGGGGGCTCTGTCCCCCAGCATTTT. Translated: CASSATGGSVPQHF.